This T cell receptor beta chain was captured in a study of CXCR3-negative and CXCR3-positive naive CD8 T cells (dated by TCRdb to about 2019). In the study overall: About 150 million TRB reads were obtained in total, roughly 1.5 +/- 0.3 million reads per library. Diversity and physicochemical repertoire analyses covered eleven to twelve donors pooled from two independent experiments. TRBV-TRBJ cluster analysis included naive subsets from several donors and memory cells from 3 donors. What the research found in general, with its limitations: CXCR3 expression partially decreased after cryopreservation, so most assays used freshly isolated PBMCs. Because surface CD5, which is linked to self-reactivity in mice, was comparable between the naive subsets, TCR interaction strength was also inferred from TRB CDR3 physicochemical properties. Repertoire diversity was comparably high in both naive subsets but much lower in memory CD8+ T cells. Naive CXCR3-negative and CXCR3-positive cells from the same donor showed similar TRBV-TRBJ usage, whereas memory cells showed distinct patterns. TRB CDR3s from CXCR3-positive naive cells showed higher hydrophobicity (lower Kidera factor 4), lower energy, and higher strength and volume indices than CXCR3-negative naive cells.

TCRdb shows the sequencer as NextSeq 550. The Human TCR Profiling Kit (MiLaboratory) was used to prepare UMI-labeled 5' RACE TRB cDNA libraries. cDNA synthesis used the entire amount of extracted RNA, and PCR amplification then used the entire amount of cDNA produced. The libraries were made side by side, with each library going through the same number of PCR cycles. Turning to the authors' computational methods: With a minimum of two reads required per UMI, MIGEC and MiXCR pulled out about 52,000 +/- 9,100 unique UMI-labeled TRB cDNA molecules from each library. Each library averaged around 40,000 +/- 10,000 functional in-frame TRB CDR3 nucleotide clonotypes without stop codons. After downsampling to 5000 UMI-labeled TRB molecules per sample, diversity metrics, including normalized Shannon-Wiener and Chao1, were computed in VDJtools. VDJtools was used to calculate clonotype-size-weighted physicochemical properties of the central five CDR3 residues, namely interaction energy, strength, volume and Kidera factor 4. TCRdb reprocessed the reads, and each CDR3 protein sequence is entered once, without DNA. The V and J calls and clone size come from TCRdb's table, not from the authors' own analysis. For this sample, the table gives 50,000 to 65,000 distinct CDR3 sequences. The ten largest clones represent around 0.75% of the sample.

In regard to this clonotype: Its antigen has not been determined.

Each CD8+ T cell subset was flow-sorted in triplicate, with fewer than 350,000 cells per subset placed directly into RLT lysis buffer. To exclude memory contaminants, naive CD8+ T cells were stringently defined as CD45RO-CCR7+CD27+CD95-. Using standard density gradient centrifugation, peripheral blood mononuclear cells were isolated from buffy coats. Naive CXCR3-negative and CXCR3-positive CD8+ T cells were flow-sorted using a FACSAria III. Total RNA was extracted from sorted cells with an RNeasy Mini Kit. The sequencing input was naive CXCR3+ CD8+ T cells from blood. The cell subset or site label of this sample denotes: CD45RO-CCR7+CD27+CD95- naive CD8+ T cells expressing CXCR3 (TNR3+). This receptor was taken from a human donor in good health. Some clones in this sample may be carry-over from other donors' samples.

CDR3 loop: CASSQVFGSAGETQYF. The rearrangement combines TRBV4-3 with TRBJ2-5. Sequences LGHNA (CDR1) and YSLEER (CDR2) are obtained from the germline V gene. The CDR3, cysteine through phenylalanine, is 16 amino acids long. The DNA sequence is not available.